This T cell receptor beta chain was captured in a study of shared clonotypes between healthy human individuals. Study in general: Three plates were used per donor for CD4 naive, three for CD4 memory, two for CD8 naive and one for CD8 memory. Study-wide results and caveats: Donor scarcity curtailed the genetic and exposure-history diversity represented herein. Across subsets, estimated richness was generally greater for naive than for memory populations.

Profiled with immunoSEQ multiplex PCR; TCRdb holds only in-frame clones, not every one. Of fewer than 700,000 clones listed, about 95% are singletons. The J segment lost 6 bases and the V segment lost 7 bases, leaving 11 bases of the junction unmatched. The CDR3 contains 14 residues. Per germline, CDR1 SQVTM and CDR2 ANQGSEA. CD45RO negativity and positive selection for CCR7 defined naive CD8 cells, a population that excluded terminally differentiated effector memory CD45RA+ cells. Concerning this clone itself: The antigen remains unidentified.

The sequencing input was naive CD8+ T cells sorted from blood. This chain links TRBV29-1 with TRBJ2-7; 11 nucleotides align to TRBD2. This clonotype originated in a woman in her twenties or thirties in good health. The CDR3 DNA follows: TGCAGCGCCAAGGCTAGCGGGAGGTCCGTCGAGCAGTACTTC. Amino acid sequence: CSAKASGRSVEQYF.